Presented here are 23 T cell receptor beta chains from one specimen sequenced in a study of T cells in Graves' hyperthyroidism and ophthalmopathy. The CDR3 regions of TCR beta were amplified from RNA transcripts. First-round RT-PCR of the TCR CDR3 relied on the HTBI primer set. A single record per CDR3 protein comes from TCRdb applying MiXCR to the multiplex PCR reads. This sample has a few hundred thousand distinct CDR3 sequences, with 16% found just once. Sequenced input: blood. These receptor sequences come from a woman between 40 and 55 years old with Graves' ophthalmopathy.

This clonotype was observed at least ten times. The chain couples TRBV12-3 or TRBV12-4 to TRBJ1-5; D remains unclear. Deletions cut 1 base from V and 6 bases from J, with 10 bases between. This CDR3 comprises 14 residues. As DNA, the CDR3 is TGTGCCAGCAGTTTAGGACAAGGGATTCAGCCCCAGCATTTT. This sequence encodes CASSLGQGIQPQHF.

There are many counts of this clonotype. The genes are TRBV7-9 and TRBJ2-1; TRBD2 matches at 14 bases. In germline, CDR1 is SEHNR, CDR2 FQNEAQ (reference sequence). V lost 5 bases, J lost 7 bases, and 7 bases stayed unmatched. The CDR3 is made up of 16 amino acids. The CDR3 loop is CASSPRLAGGKNEQFF. The CDR3, as DNA: TGTGCCAGCAGCCCGCGACTAGCGGGAGGGAAGAATGAGCAGTTCTTC.

Many counts were recorded for this clonotype. This chain connects TRBV29-1 to TRBJ2-3; unclear D gene. V was shortened by 1 base and J by 0 bases, with 11 bases between the two germline ends. The germline CDR1 and CDR2 sequences are SQVTM and ANQGSEA. The CDR3 consists of 15 residues. CDR3 sequence reads: CSVEGDGSSTDTQYF. The CDR3 bases are TGCAGCGTTGAAGGGGATGGCAGTAGCACAGATACGCAGTATTTT.

This clonotype was seen at least ten times. The J gene is TRBJ1-1, the V gene TRBV12-3 or TRBV12-4; D might be TRBD1 (6 bases). CDR3 length: 15 residues. Between the trimmed V and J ends, which lost 5 bases and 1 base, there was a span of 14 bases. The CDR3 DNA reads TGTGCCAGCAGTGCGGCCTGGGGGCGGAACACTGAAGCTTTCTTT. As protein: CASSAAWGRNTEAFF.

This clonotype was recorded at least ten times. J is TRBJ1-1 and V is TRBV20-1; tentative D call: TRBD1 (6 bases). The V end was cut by 3 bases, the J end by 1 base, with 12 bases between. Germline CDR1 DFQATT, CDR2 SNEGSKA (reference sequence). The CDR3 is made up of 14 amino acids. CDR3 nucleotides: TGCAGTGCTAGGTCGACAGGTGGGAACACTGAAGCTTTCTTT. Protein: CSARSTGGNTEAFF.

V gene TRBV4-1 combines with J gene TRBJ2-4, with D possibly TRBD2 on 6 matching bases. The CDR3 sequence is 21 residues long. The V and J ends lost 0 bases and 1 base respectively, with 25 bases between them. Germline assignment: CDR1 MGHRA and CDR2 YSYEKL. The chain's CDR3 is CASSQESGLANDGWAKNIQYF. The CDR3 DNA reads TGCGCCAGCAGCCAAGAGTCGGGGCTAGCGAATGATGGGTGGGCCAAAAACATTCAGTACTTC.

V is TRBV18 and J is TRBJ2-2; unclear D gene. CDR3 length: 15 amino acids. V gave up 2 bases and J gave up 3 bases, with 10 bases separating them. The germline V gene encodes CDR1 KGHSH and CDR2 LQKENI. CDR3 nucleotides: TGTGCCAGCTCACCAGGACCAGCATACACCGGGGAGCTGTTTTTT. This gives the protein CASSPGPAYTGELFF.

There are a few counts of this clonotype. The gene calls are TRBV5-1 and TRBJ2-5; 8 nucleotides match TRBD2. CDR3 length equals 16 residues. V was pared by 0 bases and J by 0 bases, with 4 bases of the junction left unmatched. Germline V gene sequence: CDR1 SGHRS, CDR2 YFSETQ. CDR3 sequence (DNA): TGCGCCAGCAGCTTGGCCGCGGGGGGCTACCAAGAGACCCAGTACTTC. Residues: CASSLAAGGYQETQYF. The full variable domain, completed using reference TRBV5-1 and TRBJ2-5, is KAGVTQTPRYLIKTRGQQVTLSCSPISGHRSVSWYQQTPGQGLQFLFEYFSETQRNKGNFPGRFSGRQFSNSRSEMNVSTLELGDSALYLCASSLAAGGYQETQYFGPGTRLLVL.

This clonotype appeared many times. The rearrangement uses TRBV28 and TRBJ2-3; 10 bases are a match to TRBD2. This CDR3 is built from 21 residues. CDR1 is MDHEN, CDR2 SYDVKM, per germline. V was pared by 9 bases and J by 1 base, with 25 bases of the junction left unmatched. In DNA form, the CDR3 reads TGTGCCAGTTCAGGGGGAGTCCAACAGGCTAGCGGGAGAGGTGGCACAGATACGCAGTATTTT. The encoded protein is CASSGGVQQASGRGGTDTQYF.

The chain joins TRBV19 to TRBJ2-7; 7 nucleotides agree with TRBD2. Trimming removed 4 bases from V and 2 bases from J; junction bases left unmatched: 8. Germline V gene data show CDR1 as LNHDA and CDR2 as SQIVND (reference sequence). The CDR3 is 15 amino acids. CDR3 DNA sequence: TGTGCCAGTAGTAAAGTCCTAGCGGCCCCCTACGAGCAGTACTTC. This gives the protein CASSKVLAAPYEQYF.

The V gene is TRBV11-2, the J gene TRBJ2-2; possibly TRBD1 or TRBD2 for D (5 bases each). CDR3 length: 16 residues. Germline assignment: CDR1 SGHAT and CDR2 FQNNGV. The V end was cut by 3 bases, the J end by 9 bases, with 20 bases between. The CDR3 DNA reads as TGTGCCAGCAGCTTCACCGGGACCCGAAATTTCCGGGAGCTGTTTTTT. This codes for CASSFTGTRNFRELFF.

The V and J genes are TRBV6-1 and TRBJ1-2; 7 bases align to TRBD1. Germline CDR1 is MNHNS and CDR2 is SASEGT. This CDR3 has 14 residues. J gave up 4 bases and V 5 bases, and 7 bases lay outside the gene matches. The CDR3, as DNA: TGTGCCAGCAGTACGGACAGGAGTGGCTATGGCTACACCTTC. Encoded protein: CASSTDRSGYGYTF.

V is TRBV28 and J is TRBJ1-4, with D possibly TRBD1 on 5 matching bases. Germline V gene data show CDR1 as MDHEN and CDR2 as SYDVKM. The length of the CDR3 is 12 residues. The V end was cut by 6 bases, the J end by 8 bases, with 10 bases between. CDR3 sequence reads: CASRGGEEKLFF. DNA for the CDR3: TGTGCCAGCAGGGGGGGGGAGGAAAAACTGTTTTTT.

Many counts were recorded for this clonotype. The J gene is TRBJ2-5, the V gene TRBV7-9; possibly TRBD2 for D (5 bases). V lost 2 bases and J 5 bases, leaving 9 bases between the germline ends. Germline CDR1 SEHNR, CDR2 FQNEAQ (reference sequence). The CDR3 extends over 13 amino acids. The CDR3 sequence: CASSLPPGETQYF. In DNA form, the CDR3 reads TGTGCCAGCAGCTTACCACCGGGGGAGACCCAGTACTTC. Full variable domain (outside the CDR3, taken from reference TRBV7-9 and TRBJ2-5): DTGVSQNPRHKITKRGQNVTFRCDPISEHNRLYWYRQTLGQGPEFLTYFQNEAQLEKSRLLSDRFSAERPKGSFSTLEIQRTEQGDSAMYLCASSLPPGETQYFGPGTRLLVL.

This chain uses TRBV12-3 or TRBV12-4 with TRBJ2-6; D might be TRBD1 (6 bases). The CDR3 extends over 16 amino acids. V lost 6 bases to trimming and J lost 1 base, with 13 bases between them. The CDR3 DNA sequence: TGTGCCAGCAGCAGGGGCAGCTATTCTGGGGCCAACGTCCTGACTTTC. As protein: CASSRGSYSGANVLTF.

In this sample, this clonotype turned up many times. V and J are TRBV20-1 and TRBJ2-3; the match to TRBD2 covers 8 bases. J lost 2 bases, V lost 5 bases, and 3 bases had no gene match. The germline CDR1 and CDR2 sequences are DFQATT and SNEGSKA (reference sequence). The CDR3 spans 13 residues. CDR3 nucleotides: TGCAGTGCTGGGACTAGGATCACAGATACGCAGTATTTT. This encodes CSAGTRITDTQYF.

The CDR3 region is CASSPPSGTYEQYF. The CDR3 coding sequence is TGCGCCAGCAGCCCGCCGTCGGGGACCTACGAGCAGTACTTC. This chain joins TRBV4-1 and TRBJ2-7, with D possibly being TRBD2 (5 bases). The CDR3 length is 14 residues. Germline assignment: CDR1 MGHRA and CDR2 YSYEKL. V was clipped by 4 bases and J by 2 bases, with 12 bases between them.

This clonotype was counted a few times. The V gene is TRBV6-1, the J gene TRBJ2-3, with 11 bases matching TRBD1. The CDR3 contains 16 residues. V was clipped by 4 bases and J by 4 bases; unmatched bases: 7. Germline V gene lookup returns CDR1 MNHNS and CDR2 SASEGT. Written as DNA, the CDR3 is TGTGCCAGCAGTGGATGGACAGGGGGCGGGCCAGATACGCAGTATTTT. As protein: CASSGWTGGGPDTQYF.

In its sample, this clonotype was seen many times. The chain links TRBV5-1 to TRBJ2-1, with D perhaps TRBD1 (5 bases). Trimming took 4 bases from V and 6 from J, leaving 17 bases between them. This CDR3 region has 15 residues. In germline, CDR1 is SGHRS, CDR2 YFSETQ. CDR3 bases: TGCGCCAGCAGCCCAAACGTGGGGCACGCCAATGAGCAGTTCTTC. It encodes CASSPNVGHANEQFF. Complete variable domain (other parts from reference TRBV5-1 and TRBJ2-1): KAGVTQTPRYLIKTRGQQVTLSCSPISGHRSVSWYQQTPGQGLQFLFEYFSETQRNKGNFPGRFSGRQFSNSRSEMNVSTLELGDSALYLCASSPNVGHANEQFFGPGTRLTVL.

The chain links TRBV20-1 to TRBJ2-4; perhaps TRBD2 as D (5 bases). This CDR3 is 15 amino acids long. V lost 3 bases and J 0 bases, leaving 12 bases between the germline ends. Germline CDR1 is DFQATT and CDR2 is SNEGSKA (reference sequence). The CDR3 region is CSASKAAGAKNIQYF. In DNA form, the CDR3 reads TGCAGTGCTAGTAAAGCGGCGGGAGCCAAAAACATTCAGTACTTC.

A few counts support this clonotype. This rearrangement joins TRBV11-2 to TRBJ1-2; the D gene is possibly TRBD1 (5 bases). The V gene lost 3 bases and the J gene lost 5 bases, with 16 bases spanning the gap. Germline CDR1 and CDR2: SGHAT and FQNNGV. This CDR3 comprises 15 residues. CDR3 sequence: CASSLLRDRPYGYTF. The DNA for the CDR3 is TGTGCCAGCAGCTTGTTACGGGACCGACCTTATGGCTACACCTTC.

This clonotype was seen at least ten times. V usage is TRBV27 and J usage is TRBJ2-3, with TRBD1 matching over 12 bases. CDR3 length: 15 residues. Unmatched junction bases numbered 9, after V lost 8 bases and J lost 6 bases. Germline V lookup: CDR1 MNHEY, CDR2 SMNVEV (reference sequence). The DNA for the CDR3 is TGTGCCAGCGGTCCCCGGGACAGGGGGCGGGATACGCAGTATTTT. Translating it yields CASGPRDRGRDTQYF.

This clonotype was observed many times. The chain uses TRBV30 and TRBJ1-1, with 8 nucleotides matching TRBD1. Trimming took 5 bases from V and 3 from J; bases not matched to a gene: 5. Germline CDR1 is GTSNPN and CDR2 is SVGIG (reference sequence). The CDR3 totals 13 residues. The CDR3 sequence is CAWGTGRHTEAFF. CDR3 in DNA: TGTGCCTGGGGGACAGGTCGACACACTGAAGCTTTCTTT.